Below, one TCR beta chain is given with its context. The antigen is unknown. This record comes from a study of shared clonotypes between healthy human individuals. The table came from immunoSEQ multiplex PCR; TCRdb's copy has only in-frame clones and leaves some out. The data show fewer than 2.5 million clones, over 85% seen once. This CDR3 is 12 amino acids long. The V gene lost 3 bases and the J gene lost 4 bases, with 10 bases spanning the gap. The germline V gene has CDR1 SQVTM and CDR2 ANQGSEA. Study-level points and caveats: Clonotypes that were shared across a handful of donors made up around 5% of naive CD4 clonotypes.

The specimen sequenced was naive CD4+ T cells from PBMCs. The subset denotes: CD45RA+ positively selected. This rearrangement joins TRBV29-1 to TRBJ2-7; D uncertain. The source is a man between 18 and 29 years old in good health. Some clones in this sample may be carry-over from other donors' samples. CDR3 region: CSVEVPQYEQYF. The CDR3 DNA reads TGCAGCGTTGAGGTCCCACAGTACGAGCAGTACTTC.